The next 25 T cell receptor beta chains were all read from a single sample in a study of blood T cell repertoires in COVID-19. Method: immunoSEQ multiplex PCR; TCRdb's copy keeps in-frame clones and lacks some. The sample contains 300,000 to 350,000 clones, 85% to 90% of which appear only once. Sequences were obtained from PBMCs or T cells enriched from blood (not recorded which). The source is a young woman with acute COVID-19.

This chain uses TRBV19 with TRBJ2-7, with D possibly matching TRBD2 (6 bases). Germline V gene sequence: CDR1 LNHDA, CDR2 SQIVND (reference sequence). The CDR3 sequence is 14 residues long. Deletions cut 1 base from V and 4 bases from J, with 11 bases between. CDR3 amino acids: CASSIGLSGYEQYF. CDR3 bases: TGTGCCAGTAGTATAGGCCTTAGCGGATACGAGCAGTACTTC.

This chain links TRBV6-5 with TRBJ2-7; D possibly corresponds to TRBD1 (5 bases). The CDR3 extends over 13 amino acids. Trimming shortened V by 0 bases and J by 2 bases, and 5 bases separated the two germline ends. Germline loops: CDR1 MNHEY, CDR2 SVGAGI. CDR3 DNA: TGTGCCAGCAGTTACTCGGACACCTACGAGCAGTACTTC. It encodes CASSYSDTYEQYF.

The chain joins TRBV3-1 (or the pseudogene TRBV3-2) to TRBJ2-7, with TRBD2 matching 7 bases. This CDR3 spans 15 amino acids. Germline CDR1 LGHDT, CDR2 YNNKEL (reference sequence). With 0 bases clipped from V and 2 bases from J, the junction kept 4 bases outside the gene matches. CDR3: CASSQDPREPYEQYF. Written as DNA, the CDR3 is TGTGCCAGCAGCCAAGATCCGCGGGAGCCCTACGAGCAGTACTTC.

This clone was found once. J is TRBJ2-7 and V is TRBV3-1 (or the pseudogene TRBV3-2), with TRBD1 identical over 11 bases. The CDR3 is 15 residues long. The V segment lost 4 bases and the J segment 4 bases; nucleotides outside the gene matches: 6. Germline values: CDR1 LGHDT, CDR2 YNNKEL (reference sequence). The CDR3 sequence: CASSRRTGGSYEQYF. CDR3 DNA: TGTGCCAGCAGCCGCCGGACAGGGGGCTCGTACGAGCAGTACTTC.

This clone has more than one count but fewer than ten. This chain links TRBV5-1 with TRBJ1-2, with unresolved D. CDR1 is SGHRS, CDR2 YFSETQ, per germline. Deletions cut 1 base from V and 2 bases from J, with 6 bases between. This CDR3 region has 13 residues. The CDR3 DNA reads TGCGCCAGCAGCTTGCAGGTGAACTATGGCTACACCTTC. This sequence encodes CASSLQVNYGYTF.

This chain connects TRBV6-5 to TRBJ2-3; no definite D call. This CDR3 region has 14 residues. The germline V gene encodes CDR1 MNHEY and CDR2 SVGAGI. V lost 4 bases to trimming and J lost 1 base, with 9 bases between them. CDR3 loop: CASSLAGGTDTQYF. CDR3 DNA sequence: TGTGCCAGCAGTTTGGCCGGAGGCACAGATACGCAGTATTTT.

This sequence joins TRBV18 and TRBJ1-2; D is uncertain. The CDR3 is 13 amino acids. Trimming removed 2 bases at V and 8 bases at J, with 12 bases between. Germline V gene data show CDR1 as KGHSH and CDR2 as LQKENI. The CDR3 region is CASSPLPPAGYTF. In DNA form, the CDR3 reads TGTGCCAGCTCACCATTGCCACCAGCGGGCTACACCTTC.

This clone was detected only once. The chain recombines TRBV10-3 with TRBJ2-3; 7 positions agree with TRBD2. The CDR3 extends over 15 amino acids. With 2 bases clipped from V and 3 bases from J, the junction kept 5 bases outside the gene matches. The germline V gene encodes CDR1 ENHRY and CDR2 SYGVKD. The CDR3 region is CAISEREGGTDTQYF. Written as DNA, the CDR3 is TGTGCCATCAGTGAGAGGGAGGGAGGGACAGATACGCAGTATTTT.

The genes are TRBV29-1 and TRBJ1-1, with TRBD1 as a possible D gene (5 bases). The CDR3 sequence is 12 residues long. Per the germline V gene, CDR1 is SQVTM and CDR2 is ANQGSEA. For the CDR3, the DNA is TGCGGGGGAGGGGCAAGTGGGGCTGAAGCTTTCTTT. Translated: CGGGASGAEAFF.

This rearrangement joins TRBV6-5 to TRBJ1-1, with a possible D match to TRBD1 (6 bases). The CDR3 spans 14 residues. V lost 8 bases to trimming and J lost 3 bases, with 16 bases between them. Germline V CDR1 and CDR2: MNHEY, SVGAGI. The chain's CDR3 is CASVTGPGYTEAFF. DNA of the CDR3: TGTGCCAGCGTAACAGGGCCCGGTTACACTGAAGCTTTCTTT.

This chain connects TRBV9 to TRBJ1-4; D unclear. This CDR3 comprises 15 residues. Germline V gene lookup returns CDR1 SGDLS and CDR2 YYNGEE. V gave up 0 bases and J gave up 5 bases, with 11 bases separating them. The CDR3: CASSVGSRPNEKLFF. CDR3 DNA: TGTGCCAGCAGCGTAGGTTCCAGGCCCAATGAAAAACTGTTTTTT.

The chain joins TRBV15 to TRBJ1-2; 10 bases map to TRBD1. The CDR3 covers 14 residues. Looked up from germline, CDR1 is LNHNV and CDR2 is YYDKDF (reference sequence). V lost 5 bases to trimming and J lost 3 bases; unmatched junction nucleotides: 3. This CDR3 is CATSGGTGDYGYTF. CDR3 DNA sequence: TGTGCCACCAGCGGCGGGACAGGGGACTATGGCTACACCTTC.

This clone has only one observation. The rearrangement joins TRBV19 to TRBJ1-4; possible D gene TRBD1, 5 bases. V lost 2 bases and J lost 8, with 18 bases in between. CDR1 and CDR2 (germline): LNHDA, SQIVND (reference sequence). This CDR3 is built from 16 residues. In nucleotides, the CDR3 is TGTGCCAGTAGTATAAGGGTTAGGGGAGGACGCGAAAAACTGTTTTTT. Protein product: CASSIRVRGGREKLFF.

The chain carries TRBV29-1 and TRBJ2-7, with 13 bases aligning to TRBD2. Germline V gives CDR1 SQVTM, CDR2 ANQGSEA. V dropped 7 bases and J dropped 4; count of bases not matched to a gene: 1. This CDR3 comprises 12 residues. CDR3 in DNA: TGCAGCGGGACTAGCGGGGGTTACGAGCAGTACTTC. Translating it yields CSGTSGGYEQYF.

This chain links TRBV19 with TRBJ2-2, with 8 bases that match TRBD2. This CDR3 is 16 amino acids long. V lost 4 bases, J lost 2 bases, and 6 bases stayed unmatched. The germline V gene encodes CDR1 LNHDA and CDR2 SQIVND (reference sequence). The CDR3 region is CASSTLADPNTGELFF. DNA for the CDR3: TGTGCCAGTAGTACACTAGCGGACCCCAACACCGGGGAGCTGTTTTTT.

With regard to this clone: At one boundary the junction diverges from the germline segment, which might be a read error. This chain uses TRBV5-4 with TRBJ2-5; 7 nucleotides match TRBD1. Germline V CDR1 and CDR2: SGHNT, YYREEE (reference sequence). The CDR3 covers 14 residues. CDR3 sequence: CASSLGQHQETQYF. The DNA for the CDR3 is TGTGCCAGCAGTTTGGGACAGCACCAAGAGACCCAGTACTTC.

This clone has only a few counts. This sequence joins TRBV28 and TRBJ2-1, with 7 nucleotides matching TRBD2. The V gene end was trimmed by 5 bases and the J gene end by 2 bases; junction bases not matched to a gene: 3. CDR3 length: 14 amino acids. Germline V gives CDR1 MDHEN, CDR2 SYDVKM. The DNA of the CDR3 is TGTGCCAGCAGTAAGGGACTAACCTACAATGAGCAGTTCTTC. Amino acid sequence: CASSKGLTYNEQFF. The variable domain in full, with the rest retrieved from reference TRBV28 and TRBJ2-1, is DVKVTQSSRYLVKRTGEKVFLECVQDMDHENMFWYRQDPGLGLRLIYFSYDVKMKEKGDIPEGYSVSREKKERFSLILESASTNQTSMYLCASSKGLTYNEQFFGPGTRLTVL.

The V call is TRBV5-1, the J call TRBJ1-1; perhaps TRBD1 as D (6 bases). Trimming took 4 bases from V and 4 from J, leaving 17 bases between them. Germline values: CDR1 SGHRS, CDR2 YFSETQ. The CDR3 runs to 15 residues. CDR3 in amino acids: CASSLQGQAGTEAFF. The CDR3 DNA reads TGCGCCAGCAGCCTCCAGGGGCAGGCGGGCACTGAAGCTTTCTTT.

J is TRBJ1-6 and V is TRBV5-1; D ambiguous. With 0 bases removed from V and 7 bases from J, the gap between germline ends came to 8 bases. The CDR3 has 14 residues. Germline lookup yields CDR1 SGHRS and CDR2 YFSETQ. DNA for the CDR3: TGCGCCAGCAGCTTGGGGGCAGACAATTCACCCCTCCACTTT. It codes for CASSLGADNSPLHF.

The chain carries TRBV28 and TRBJ1-2; D is ambiguous. V lost 2 bases to trimming and J lost 7 bases, with 11 bases between them. Germline-derived CDR1 and CDR2 are MDHEN and SYDVKM. This CDR3 has 13 amino acids. For the CDR3, the DNA is TGTGCCAGCAGTTTACCGGGAGTGGGTGGCTACACCTTC. Amino acid sequence: CASSLPGVGGYTF.

This chain joins TRBV29-1 and TRBJ2-5, with TRBD1 matching over 7 bases. CDR1 is SQVTM and CDR2 is ANQGSEA in the germline V gene. The CDR3 has 13 residues. Trimming cost V 3 bases and J 2 bases; bases outside gene matches: 3. CDR3 sequence: CSVEMTGQETQYF. The CDR3 nucleotides read TGCAGCGTTGAGATGACAGGGCAAGAGACCCAGTACTTC.

The V gene is TRBV27, the J gene TRBJ2-1, with D perhaps matching TRBD2 (5 bases). Germline V gene sequence: CDR1 MNHEY, CDR2 SMNVEV (reference sequence). V was cut by 2 bases and J by 5 bases, with 19 bases left in between. The CDR3 contains 17 residues. The CDR3 DNA reads as TGTGCCAGCAGTTTACCGGGTGGAGGTATCCCTCACAATGAGCAGTTCTTC. Protein product: CASSLPGGGIPHNEQFF.

The chain uses TRBV19 and TRBJ2-7; TRBD2 aligns across 8 bases. The CDR3 sequence is 15 residues long. Unmatched junction bases numbered 3, after V lost 0 bases and J lost 2 bases. In germline, CDR1 is LNHDA, CDR2 SQIVND (reference sequence). The chain's CDR3 is CASSIEAGVTYEQYF. The CDR3 nucleotides read TGTGCCAGTAGTATAGAAGCGGGAGTTACCTACGAGCAGTACTTC.

The gene calls are TRBV30 and TRBJ2-2; D unresolved. The CDR3 totals 12 residues. Germline-derived CDR1 and CDR2 are GTSNPN and SVGIG (reference sequence). Trimming left V 2 bases short and J 6 bases short, with 7 bases between. CDR3 DNA: TGTGCCTGGAGTCGGGTGGCCGGGGAGCTGTTTTTT. This sequence encodes CAWSRVAGELFF.

The rearrangement joins TRBV9 to TRBJ2-1, with 16 bases identical to TRBD2. This CDR3 spans 15 amino acids. Germline V gives CDR1 SGDLS, CDR2 YYNGEE. V was pared by 4 bases and J by 12 bases, with 7 bases of the junction left unmatched. Here the CDR3 DNA reads TGTGCCAGCAGCCCCGAGGGACTAGCGGGAGGGCGGCAGTTCTTC. It encodes CASSPEGLAGGRQFF.